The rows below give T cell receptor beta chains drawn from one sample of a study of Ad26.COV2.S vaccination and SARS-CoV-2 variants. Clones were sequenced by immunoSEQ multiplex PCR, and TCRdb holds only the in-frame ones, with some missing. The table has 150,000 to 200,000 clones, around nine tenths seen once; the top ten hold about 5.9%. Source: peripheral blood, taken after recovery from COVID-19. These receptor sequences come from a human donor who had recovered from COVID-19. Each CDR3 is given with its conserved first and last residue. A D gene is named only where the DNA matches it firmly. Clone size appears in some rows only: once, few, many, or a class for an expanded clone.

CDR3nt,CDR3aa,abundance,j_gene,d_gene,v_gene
TGTGCCAGCAGTCCCCCAATAGCGGGAGGGCCCATGCCCGGGGAGCTGTTTTTT,CASSPPIAGGPMPGELFF,-,TRBJ2-2,TRBD2,TRBV6-6
TGTGCCAGCAGTTTCGCACCGGACGGAAACTATGGCTACACCTTC,CASSFAPDGNYGYTF,-,TRBJ1-2,-,TRBV2
TGTGCCAGCAGTGCCGACGGGAGACCTAATGAAAAACTGTTTTTT,CASSADGRPNEKLFF,-,TRBJ1-4,-,TRBV2
TGTGCCAGCAGCCAAGGGACAGGCAATCAGCCCCAGCATTTT,CASSQGTGNQPQHF,-,TRBJ1-5,-,TRBV3-1/TRBV3-2
TGTGCCAGCAGCCAAGATGGGACAGTTAATGAAAAACTGTTTTTT,CASSQDGTVNEKLFF,-,TRBJ1-4,TRBD1,TRBV4-2
TGCGCCAGCAGCCACCCGGGACAGGGGGCCGACGAGCAGTACTTC,CASSHPGQGADEQYF,-,TRBJ2-7,TRBD1,TRBV4-1
TGTGCCAGCAGCCAAGAGCCCCGGGGGAGAAACATTCAGTACTTC,CASSQEPRGRNIQYF,-,TRBJ2-4,-,TRBV3-1/TRBV3-2
TGTGCCAGCAGTGAATGGGGGCGGCGGCAGCCCCAGCATTTT,CASSEWGRRQPQHF,-,TRBJ1-5,-,TRBV6-1
TGCGCCAGCAGCTTTGGGGGGGCTAACTATGGCTACACCTTC,CASSFGGANYGYTF,once,TRBJ1-2,-,TRBV5-1
TGTGCCAGCAGCTTAGGGACGGTGGGCGAGACCCAGTACTTC,CASSLGTVGETQYF,few,TRBJ2-5,-,TRBV7-9
TGTGCCAGCAGCTTGATTGATAGAACCGACAGGACCGGGGAGCTGTTTTTT,CASSLIDRTDRTGELFF,-,TRBJ2-2,-,TRBV11-3
TGTGCCAGCAGCTTGCAACATATAAGCTACACCTTC,CASSLQHISYTF,-,TRBJ1-2,-,TRBV5-6